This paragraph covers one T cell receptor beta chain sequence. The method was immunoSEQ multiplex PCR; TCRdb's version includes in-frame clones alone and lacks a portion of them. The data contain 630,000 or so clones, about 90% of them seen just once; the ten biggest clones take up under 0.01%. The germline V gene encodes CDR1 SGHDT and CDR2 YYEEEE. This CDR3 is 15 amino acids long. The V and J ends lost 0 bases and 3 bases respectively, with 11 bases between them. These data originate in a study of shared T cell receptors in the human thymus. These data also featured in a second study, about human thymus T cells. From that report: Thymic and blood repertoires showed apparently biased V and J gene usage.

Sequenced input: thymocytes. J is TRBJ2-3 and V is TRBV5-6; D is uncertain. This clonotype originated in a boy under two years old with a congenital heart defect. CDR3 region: CASSLVISRTDTQYF. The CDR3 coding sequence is TGTGCCAGCAGCTTGGTAATATCCCGGACAGATACGCAGTATTTT.